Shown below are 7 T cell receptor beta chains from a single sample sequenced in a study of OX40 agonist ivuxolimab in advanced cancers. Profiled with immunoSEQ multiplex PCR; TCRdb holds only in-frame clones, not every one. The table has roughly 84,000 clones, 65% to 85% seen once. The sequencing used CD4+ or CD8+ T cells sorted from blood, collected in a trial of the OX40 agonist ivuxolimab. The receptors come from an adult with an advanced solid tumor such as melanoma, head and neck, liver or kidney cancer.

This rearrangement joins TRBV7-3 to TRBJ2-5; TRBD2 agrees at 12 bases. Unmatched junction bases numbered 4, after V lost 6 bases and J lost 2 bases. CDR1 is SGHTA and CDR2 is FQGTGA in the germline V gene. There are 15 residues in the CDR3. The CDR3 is CASSASGRDQETQYF. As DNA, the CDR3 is TGTGCCAGCAGTGCTAGCGGGAGGGATCAAGAGACCCAGTACTTC.

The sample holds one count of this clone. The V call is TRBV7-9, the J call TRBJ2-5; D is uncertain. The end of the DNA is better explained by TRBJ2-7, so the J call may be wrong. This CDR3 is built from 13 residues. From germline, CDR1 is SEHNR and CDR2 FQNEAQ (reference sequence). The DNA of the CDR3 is TGTGCCAGCAGCCGCAGTGTCCTCTACGAGCAGTACTTC. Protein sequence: CASSRSVLYEQYF.

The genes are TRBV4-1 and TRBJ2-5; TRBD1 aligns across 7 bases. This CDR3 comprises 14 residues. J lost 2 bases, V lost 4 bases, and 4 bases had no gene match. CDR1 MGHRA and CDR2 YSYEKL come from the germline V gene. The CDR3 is CASSPPGQQETQYF. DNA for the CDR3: TGCGCCAGCAGCCCCCCGGGACAGCAAGAGACCCAGTACTTC.

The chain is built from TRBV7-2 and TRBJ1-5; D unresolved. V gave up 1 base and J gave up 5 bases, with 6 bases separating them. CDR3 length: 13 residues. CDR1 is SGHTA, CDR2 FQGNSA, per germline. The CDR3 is CASSLDKDQPQHF. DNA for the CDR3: TGTGCCAGCAGCTTAGATAAGGATCAGCCCCAGCATTTT.

This CDR3 is CASSQSLFTSSGELFF. The CDR3 coding sequence is TGTGCCAGCTCCCAGAGCCTCTTCACTAGCTCCGGGGAGCTGTTTTTT. The chain is built from TRBV18 and TRBJ2-2, with a weak D call TRBD2 (6 bases). This CDR3 has 16 amino acids. V shed 6 bases and J shed 6 bases, with 20 bases lying between them. In germline, CDR1 is KGHSH, CDR2 LQKENI.

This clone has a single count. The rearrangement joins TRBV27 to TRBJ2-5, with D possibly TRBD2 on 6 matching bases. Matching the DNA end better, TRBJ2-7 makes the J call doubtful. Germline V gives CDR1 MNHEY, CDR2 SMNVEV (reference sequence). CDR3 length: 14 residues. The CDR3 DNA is TGTGCCAGCAGTGCAACCGGGAGCTCCTACGAGCAGTACTTC. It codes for CASSATGSSYEQYF.

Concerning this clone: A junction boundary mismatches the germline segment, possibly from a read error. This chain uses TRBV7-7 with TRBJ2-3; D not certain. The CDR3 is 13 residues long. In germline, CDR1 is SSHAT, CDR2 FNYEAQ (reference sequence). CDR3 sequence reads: CASSLAPTDTQYF. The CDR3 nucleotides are TGTGCTAGCAGCTTAGCCCCTACCGATACGCAGTATTTT.